This T cell receptor (beta chain) originates from a study of PD-1 blockade in classical Hodgkin lymphoma. Study conclusions and caveats: Complete responders showed a baseline diversity that resembled the diversity of newly diagnosed patients.

Worth noting for this clone: Antigen specificity is unknown.

Germline CDR1 and CDR2: SGHDT and YYEEEE. The CDR3 totals 14 residues. Germline trimming cut 2 bases from V and 3 bases from J; bases unmatched to any gene: 1. The method was immunoSEQ multiplex PCR; TCRdb's version includes in-frame clones alone and lacks a portion of them. The data hold about 17,000 clones, with around 72% observed a single time. Time point described: cycle 4 day 1 (C4D1), after more than five weeks of nivolumab. Each patient's relapse followed autologous stem cell transplantation, and brentuximab vedotin exposure varied. From thawed PBMCs, CD4+ T cells were purified using magnetic negative selection.

The sequenced sample was CD4+ T cells from blood, obtained before the fourth cycle of nivolumab. The clonotype comes from a human donor with classical Hodgkin lymphoma. V is TRBV5-6 and J is TRBJ2-5; 10 bases agree with TRBD2. For the CDR3, the DNA is TGTGCCAGCAGCTTCGGGACTAGCGAAGAGACCCAGTACTTC. Its translation: CASSFGTSEETQYF. Full variable domain (outside the CDR3, taken from reference TRBV5-6 and TRBJ2-5): DAGVTQSPTHLIKTRGQQVTLRCSPKSGHDTVSWYQQALGQGPQFIFQYYEEEERQRGNFPDRFSGHQFPNYSSELNVNALLLGDSALYLCASSFGTSEETQYFGPGTRLLVL.